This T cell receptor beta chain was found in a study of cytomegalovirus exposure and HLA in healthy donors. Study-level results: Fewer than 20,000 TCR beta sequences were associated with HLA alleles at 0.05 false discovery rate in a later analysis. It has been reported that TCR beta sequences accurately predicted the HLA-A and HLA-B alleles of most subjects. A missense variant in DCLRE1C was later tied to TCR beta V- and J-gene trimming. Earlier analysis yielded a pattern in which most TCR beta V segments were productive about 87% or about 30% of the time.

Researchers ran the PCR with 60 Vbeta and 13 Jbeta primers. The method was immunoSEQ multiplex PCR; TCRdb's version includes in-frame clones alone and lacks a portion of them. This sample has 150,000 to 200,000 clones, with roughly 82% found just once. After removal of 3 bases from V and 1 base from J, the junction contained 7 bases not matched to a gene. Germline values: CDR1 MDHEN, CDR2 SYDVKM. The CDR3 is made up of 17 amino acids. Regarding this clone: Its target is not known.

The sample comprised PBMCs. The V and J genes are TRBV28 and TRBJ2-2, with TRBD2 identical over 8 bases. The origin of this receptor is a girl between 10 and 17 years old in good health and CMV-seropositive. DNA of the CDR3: TGTGCCAGCAGTTTTGGGACGGGACTAGGGAACACCGGGGAGCTGTTTTTT. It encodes CASSFGTGLGNTGELFF.